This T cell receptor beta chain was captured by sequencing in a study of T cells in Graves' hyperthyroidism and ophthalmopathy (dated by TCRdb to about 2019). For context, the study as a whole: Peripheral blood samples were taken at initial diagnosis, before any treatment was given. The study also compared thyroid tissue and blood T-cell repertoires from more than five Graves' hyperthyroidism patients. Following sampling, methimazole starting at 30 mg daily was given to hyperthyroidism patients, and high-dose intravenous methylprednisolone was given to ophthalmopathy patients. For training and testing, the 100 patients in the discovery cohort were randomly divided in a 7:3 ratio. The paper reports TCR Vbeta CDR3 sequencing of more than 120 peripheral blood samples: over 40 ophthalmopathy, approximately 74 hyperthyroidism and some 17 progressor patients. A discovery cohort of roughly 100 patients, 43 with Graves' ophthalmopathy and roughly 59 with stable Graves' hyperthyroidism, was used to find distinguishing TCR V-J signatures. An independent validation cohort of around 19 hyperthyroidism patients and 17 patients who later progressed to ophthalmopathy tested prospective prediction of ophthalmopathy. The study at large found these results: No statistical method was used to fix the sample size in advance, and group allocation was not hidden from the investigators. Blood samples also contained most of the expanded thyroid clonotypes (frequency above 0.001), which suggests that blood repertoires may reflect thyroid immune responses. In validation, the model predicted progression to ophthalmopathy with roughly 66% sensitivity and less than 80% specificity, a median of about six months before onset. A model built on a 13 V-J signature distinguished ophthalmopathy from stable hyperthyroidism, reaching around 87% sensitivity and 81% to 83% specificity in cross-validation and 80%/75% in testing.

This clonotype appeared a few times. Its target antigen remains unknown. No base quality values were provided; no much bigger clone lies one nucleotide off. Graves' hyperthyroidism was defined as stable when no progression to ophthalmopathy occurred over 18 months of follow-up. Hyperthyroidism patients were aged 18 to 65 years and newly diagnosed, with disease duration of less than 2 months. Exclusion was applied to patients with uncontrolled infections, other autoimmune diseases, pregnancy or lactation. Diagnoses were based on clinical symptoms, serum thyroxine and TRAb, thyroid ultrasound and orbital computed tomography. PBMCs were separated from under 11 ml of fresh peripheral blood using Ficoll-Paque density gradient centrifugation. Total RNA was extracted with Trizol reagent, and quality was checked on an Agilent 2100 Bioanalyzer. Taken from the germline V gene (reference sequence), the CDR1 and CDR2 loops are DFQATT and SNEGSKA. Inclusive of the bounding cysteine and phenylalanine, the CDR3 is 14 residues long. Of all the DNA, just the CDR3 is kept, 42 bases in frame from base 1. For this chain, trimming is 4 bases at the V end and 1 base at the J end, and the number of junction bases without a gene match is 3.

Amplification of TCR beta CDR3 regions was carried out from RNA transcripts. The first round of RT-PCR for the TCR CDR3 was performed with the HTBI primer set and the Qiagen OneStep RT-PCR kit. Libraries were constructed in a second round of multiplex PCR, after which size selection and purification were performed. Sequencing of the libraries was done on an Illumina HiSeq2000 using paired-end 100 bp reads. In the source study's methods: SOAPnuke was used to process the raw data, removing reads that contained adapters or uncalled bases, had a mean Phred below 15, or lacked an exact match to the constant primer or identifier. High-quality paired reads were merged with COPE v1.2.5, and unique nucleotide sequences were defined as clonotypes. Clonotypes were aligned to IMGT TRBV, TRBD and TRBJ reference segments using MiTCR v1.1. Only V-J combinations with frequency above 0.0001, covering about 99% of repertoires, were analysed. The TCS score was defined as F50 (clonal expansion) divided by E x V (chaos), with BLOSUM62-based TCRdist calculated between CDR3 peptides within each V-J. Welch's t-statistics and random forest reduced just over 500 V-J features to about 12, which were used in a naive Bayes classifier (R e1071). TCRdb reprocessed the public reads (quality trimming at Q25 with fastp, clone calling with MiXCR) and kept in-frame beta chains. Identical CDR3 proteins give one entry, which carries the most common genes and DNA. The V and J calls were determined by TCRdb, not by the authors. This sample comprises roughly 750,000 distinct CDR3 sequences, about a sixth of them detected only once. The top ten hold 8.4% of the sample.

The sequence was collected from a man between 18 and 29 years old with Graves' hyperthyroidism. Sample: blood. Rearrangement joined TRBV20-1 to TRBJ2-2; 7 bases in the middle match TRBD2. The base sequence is TGCAGTGCTATCGCTAGCGGGAACACCGGGGAGCTGTTTTTT. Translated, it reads CSAIASGNTGELFF.